A single sample gave rise to the 30 T cell receptor beta chains below, sequenced in a study of molecular identifiers for immune sequencing clone quantification. MiXCR was run by TCRdb on the PCR reads, yielding one entry per CDR3 protein. The table includes some 66,000 distinct CDR3 sequences, around 20% detected once. The sequencing sample was made of naive CD8+ T cells from blood, with Jurkat cell RNA spiked in. Documented subset: FACS-sorted CD8+CD4-CCR7+CD45RA+ naive T cells. Receptors were obtained from a human donor in good health. Some libraries in this study had Jurkat cell RNA spiked in.

This clonotype was seen many times. V and J are TRBV28 and TRBJ1-1, with a possible D match to TRBD1 (5 bases). The V end lost 5 bases, the J end lost 3 bases, and 22 bases lay between the germline ends. The V gene's germline CDR1 is MDHEN and CDR2 SYDVKM. The CDR3 is 17 residues long. The CDR3 region has the DNA TGTGCCAGCAGTATACTCAACCGGGACGGGGGTCACACTGAAGCTTTCTTT. Residues: CASSILNRDGGHTEAFF.

In its sample, this clonotype was seen a few times. This chain joins TRBV5-1 and TRBJ1-1; the match to TRBD1 covers 7 bases. There are 15 residues in the CDR3. The V gene's germline CDR1 is SGHRS and CDR2 YFSETQ. With 3 bases clipped from V and 5 bases from J, the junction kept 10 bases outside the gene matches. Written as DNA, the CDR3 is TGCGCCAGCAGCTCGAGTGAGGGGGCAGGAACTGAAGCTTTCTTT. Residues: CASSSSEGAGTEAFF.

This clonotype has ten or more counts. The chain uses TRBV10-2 and TRBJ1-2, with D possibly matching TRBD1 (5 bases). V lost 0 bases and J lost 2, with 13 bases in between. This CDR3 comprises 16 residues. The germline V gene has CDR1 WSHSY and CDR2 SAAADI. Written as DNA, the CDR3 is TGCGCCAGCAGTGAGTCATGGGGGGGACCCAACTATGGCTACACCTTC. Translating gives CASSESWGGPNYGYTF.

This clonotype has a count of ten or more. This chain links TRBV3-1 with TRBJ2-5; D is unresolved. The CDR3 consists of 15 residues. CDR1 and CDR2 from the germline V gene are LGHDT and YNNKEL (reference sequence). V was trimmed by 0 bases and J by 0 bases, leaving 8 bases between them. The CDR3 loop reads CASSQDPAYQETQYF. DNA for the CDR3: TGTGCCAGCAGCCAAGATCCAGCCTACCAAGAGACCCAGTACTTC.

This clonotype has a handful of counts. V is TRBV4-1 and J is TRBJ2-1, with D tentatively TRBD2 (5 bases). Between the trimmed V and J ends, which lost 5 bases and 6 bases, there was a span of 17 bases. The CDR3 sequence is 15 residues long. CDR1 and CDR2 from the germline V gene are MGHRA and YSYEKL. CDR3 DNA: TGCGCCAGCAGCTTCCGGGATTCCACCCTCAATGAGCAGTTCTTC. Translation: CASSFRDSTLNEQFF.

The chain links TRBV27 to TRBJ2-7; no definite D call. V lost 2 bases and J lost 6, with 8 bases in between. The germline V gene has CDR1 MNHEY and CDR2 SMNVEV (reference sequence). The CDR3 has 12 amino acids. The CDR3 loop is CASSLSGSEQYF. In DNA form, the CDR3 reads TGTGCCAGCAGTTTAAGTGGGTCCGAGCAGTACTTC.

This chain uses TRBV5-1 with TRBJ2-1; the D gene is possibly TRBD2 (6 bases). CDR1 and CDR2 (germline): SGHRS, YFSETQ. Trimming took 5 bases from V and 3 from J, leaving 12 bases between them. This CDR3 region has 14 residues. CDR3 amino acids: CASRPEGFYNEQFF. DNA of the CDR3: TGCGCCAGCAGGCCGGAGGGGTTCTACAATGAGCAGTTCTTC.

On this clonotype: A single base separates this from a much larger clone, so it may be a read error. The chain links TRBV11-2 to TRBJ1-2; D ambiguous. The germline gives CDR1 SGHAT, CDR2 FQNNGV. The V end lost 2 bases, the J end lost 3 bases, and 7 bases lay between the germline ends. There are 13 residues in the CDR3. CDR3 sequence (DNA): TGTGCCAGCAGCTTACGGTCTGACTATGGCTACACCTTC. As protein: CASSLRSDYGYTF.

This clonotype appeared a few times. The chain combines TRBV2 with TRBJ2-1, with D possibly TRBD2 on 5 matching bases. This CDR3 spans 14 amino acids. The germline V gene has CDR1 SNHLY and CDR2 FYNNEI. The V gene lost 8 bases and the J gene lost 8 bases, with 19 bases spanning the gap. The CDR3 DNA sequence: TGTGCCAGCTTGGGGAGATCTCGTCTTGATGAGCAGTTCTTC. This encodes CASLGRSRLDEQFF. The whole variable domain, remainder taken from reference TRBV2 and TRBJ2-1, is EPEVTQTPSHQVTQMGQEVILRCVPISNHLYFYWYRQILGQKVEFLVSFYNNEISEKSEIFDDQFSVERPDGSNFTLKIRSTKLEDSAMYFCASLGRSRLDEQFFGPGTRLTVL.

This clonotype occurred many times. The chain has TRBV18 and TRBJ2-3; no definite D call. Germline CDR1 KGHSH, CDR2 LQKENI. The CDR3 runs to 14 residues. Trimming cost V 3 bases and J 1 base, with 8 bases left between them. CDR3 loop: CASSPTEGTDTQYF. In nucleotides, the CDR3 is TGTGCCAGCTCACCGACCGAGGGCACAGATACGCAGTATTTT.

This clonotype showed up many times. The gene calls are TRBV7-9 and TRBJ1-2, with D unresolved. V lost 8 bases, J lost 2 bases, and 9 bases lay in between. The CDR3 has 12 residues. Per the germline V gene, CDR1 is SEHNR and CDR2 is FQNEAQ (reference sequence). The CDR3 region has the DNA TGTGCCAGCGGCGGCAGAAACTATGGCTACACCTTC. It translates to CASGGRNYGYTF.

The sample holds many counts of this clonotype. The V gene is TRBV11-2, the J gene TRBJ2-6; D gene unclear. Germline CDR1 SGHAT, CDR2 FQNNGV. Trimming removed 5 bases at V and 0 bases at J, with 8 bases between. CDR3 length: 15 amino acids. CDR3 loop: CASSENFSGANVLTF. CDR3 in DNA: TGTGCCAGCAGCGAGAATTTCTCTGGGGCCAACGTCCTGACTTTC.

This clonotype occurred many times. The rearrangement links TRBV7-9 to TRBJ2-7; tentative D call: TRBD2 (6 bases). The V end lost 1 base, the J end lost 12 bases, and 16 bases lay between the germline ends. Per germline, CDR1 SEHNR and CDR2 FQNEAQ (reference sequence). The CDR3 contains 13 residues. The CDR3 region is CASSLEIREEVYF. For the CDR3, the DNA is TGTGCCAGCAGCTTAGAAATTAGGGAGGAGGTGTACTTC.

This clonotype has a count of ten or more. This chain links TRBV7-9 with TRBJ1-4; D is ambiguous. This CDR3 contains 12 residues. Trimming stripped 1 base from V and 9 bases from J, with 6 bases between. Germline V gives CDR1 SEHNR, CDR2 FQNEAQ (reference sequence). CDR3 coding DNA: TGTGCCAGCAGCTTAGACCCCAAAAAACTGTTTTTT. Residues: CASSLDPKKLFF.

Details on this clonotype: A much larger clone sits a single nucleotide away, making a read error possible. The chain uses TRBV11-2 and TRBJ2-1; D might be TRBD1 (5 bases). V lost 0 bases and J 9 bases, leaving 21 bases between the germline ends. Looked up from germline, CDR1 is SGHAT and CDR2 is FQNNGV. The CDR3 is 17 amino acids. The DNA of the CDR3 is TGTGCCAGCAGCTTAGAGGGTTTGAACCCATTCGACAGTGAGCAGTTCTTC. It is translated as CASSLEGLNPFDSEQFF.

There are many counts of this clonotype. The gene calls are TRBV2 and TRBJ2-1, with 7 nucleotides matching TRBD1. V gave up 10 bases and J gave up 4 bases; unmatched junction bases: 7. The CDR3 contains 13 residues. Looked up from germline, CDR1 is SNHLY and CDR2 is FYNNEI. For the CDR3, the DNA is TGTGCCAACCAGGGACAGACTTACAATGAGCAGTTCTTC. This sequence encodes CANQGQTYNEQFF. Using reference TRBV2 and TRBJ2-1 for the parts outside the CDR3, the full variable domain is EPEVTQTPSHQVTQMGQEVILRCVPISNHLYFYWYRQILGQKVEFLVSFYNNEISEKSEIFDDQFSVERPDGSNFTLKIRSTKLEDSAMYFCANQGQTYNEQFFGPGTRLTVL.

As regards this clonotype: A read error is possible here, since a much larger clone lies one base away. The chain is built from TRBV7-9 and TRBJ2-7; the match to TRBD1 covers 7 bases. Germline CDR1 SEHNR, CDR2 FQNEAQ (reference sequence). The CDR3 totals 15 residues. CDR3 sequence (DNA): TGTGCCGGCAGCTTATCGGCAGGGGGCTCCTACGAGCAGTACTTC. Amino acids: CAGSLSAGGSYEQYF.

As concerns this clonotype: A much larger clone is a single base away; this may be a read error. The rearrangement joins TRBV20-1 to TRBJ1-1, with D perhaps matching TRBD1 (5 bases). Trimming took off 0 bases at V and 9 bases at J, with 20 bases between the two ends. Looked up from germline, CDR1 is DFQATT and CDR2 is SNEGSKA (reference sequence). The CDR3 sequence is 15 residues long. The CDR3 DNA is TGCAGTGCTAGAGACCATATGGGGGGGTATACTAAAGCTTTCTTT. Its translation is CSARDHMGGYTKAFF.

V usage is TRBV7-9 and J usage is TRBJ2-7; 9 bases fit TRBD1. The CDR3 runs 18 residues. Germline V gene lookup returns CDR1 SEHNR and CDR2 FQNEAQ (reference sequence). The V segment lost 5 bases and the J segment 2 bases; nucleotides outside the gene matches: 16. The CDR3, as DNA: TGTGCCAGCAGCCCGCCGCTTGCATGGGACAGGGCAGCCTACGAGCAGTACTTC. Its protein is CASSPPLAWDRAAYEQYF.

The sample holds one count of this clonotype. A much more abundant neighbour one base away suggests this may be a read error. The CDR3 does not close with the conserved phenylalanine or tryptophan, likely indicating a read error. The rearrangement joins TRBV19 to TRBJ2-7; D tentatively fits TRBD1 or TRBD2 (5 bases each). CDR3 length equals 11 residues. Germline V gene sequence: CDR1 LNHDA, CDR2 SQIVND (reference sequence). Trimming cost V 10 bases and J 4 bases, with 11 bases left between them. The CDR3 DNA is TGTGCCACCCAGAGGGGTTACGAGCAGTACTCC. Residues: CATQRGYEQYS.

This clonotype occurred a few times. This may be a read error: a much more frequent sequence differs by one nucleotide. The rearrangement joins TRBV9 to TRBJ2-2; 8 positions agree with TRBD2. Germline V lookup: CDR1 SGDLS, CDR2 YYNGEE. CDR3 size: 16 residues. CDR3 nucleotides: TGTGCCAGCAGCGTCTTTAGCGGGATCGGCACCGGGGAGCTGGTTTTT. Translation: CASSVFSGIGTGELVF.

This clonotype was counted ten times or more. The rearrangement joins TRBV20-1 to TRBJ1-1, with TRBD1 matching 7 bases. CDR1 DFQATT and CDR2 SNEGSKA come from the germline V gene (reference sequence). The CDR3 has 14 residues. V lost 0 bases and J lost 1; bases outside the gene matches: 2. CDR3 region: CSARDDRANTEAFF. The CDR3 DNA sequence: TGCAGTGCTAGAGATGACAGGGCGAACACTGAAGCTTTCTTT.

The gene calls are TRBV24-1 and TRBJ1-6, with 8 bases aligning to TRBD1. V was pared by 4 bases and J by 9 bases, with 4 bases of the junction left unmatched. This CDR3 has 14 residues. Looked up from germline, CDR1 is KGHDR and CDR2 is SFDVKD. CDR3 in DNA: TGTGCCACCAGTGAACAGGGGGTCGGTTCACCCCTCCACTTT. It yields the protein CATSEQGVGSPLHF.

This clonotype was seen at least ten times. The rearrangement uses TRBV7-6 and TRBJ2-7; D call uncertain. The CDR3 loop spans 14 amino acids. The germline V and J ends were trimmed by 5 bases and 6 bases, with 17 bases remaining between them. Germline CDR1 SGHVS, CDR2 FNYEAQ. The CDR3, as DNA: TGTGCCAGCAGCCCGCAAAACGACTGGCGCGAGCAGTACTTC. Translating gives CASSPQNDWREQYF.

This clonotype was recorded many times. The rearrangement links TRBV19 to TRBJ2-3; 8 bases are shared with TRBD2. CDR1 and CDR2 (germline): LNHDA, SQIVND (reference sequence). This CDR3 region has 15 residues. The V segment lost 5 bases and the J segment 5 bases; nucleotides outside the gene matches: 9. The CDR3 sequence is CASSVGLAHRDTQYF. The CDR3 nucleotides are TGTGCCAGTAGTGTCGGACTAGCCCATAGAGATACGCAGTATTTT.

In this sample, this clonotype turned up many times. The CDR3 is CASGASGSYEQYF. The CDR3 nucleotides read TGTGCCAGCGGTGCTAGCGGCTCCTACGAGCAGTACTTC. This chain connects TRBV9 to TRBJ2-7, with TRBD2 matching over 7 bases. There are 13 residues in the CDR3. After removal of 7 bases from V and 0 bases from J, the junction contained 4 bases not matched to a gene. Per germline, CDR1 SGDLS and CDR2 YYNGEE.

Worth noting for this clonotype: Just one base apart from a much larger clone, this may be a read error. No conserved phenylalanine or tryptophan is present at the end of the CDR3, so a read error is the likely explanation. This chain joins TRBV9 and TRBJ2-5; 8 bases agree with TRBD2. Germline assignment: CDR1 SGDLS and CDR2 YYNGEE. The CDR3 is made up of 16 amino acids. J gave up 2 bases and V 3 bases, and 9 bases lay outside the gene matches. The CDR3 protein is CASSDEIAGPQETQYS. CDR3 sequence (DNA): TGTGCCAGCAGCGACGAAATAGCGGGACCTCAAGAGACCCAGTACTCC.

This clonotype turned up a few times. The chain combines TRBV12-3 or TRBV12-4 with TRBJ2-1; D is ambiguous. The CDR3 has 15 residues. V lost 5 bases and J lost 1, with 12 bases in between. DNA for the CDR3: TGTGCCAGCAGTGCCACTAAAAAGTCCTACAATGAGCAGTTCTTC. Its translation is CASSATKKSYNEQFF.

This clonotype has just a few counts. The chain employs TRBV6-6 and TRBJ2-2; possibly TRBD2 for D (6 bases). Germline lookup yields CDR1 MNHNY and CDR2 SVGAGI (reference sequence). V lost 2 bases and J 5 bases, leaving 9 bases between the germline ends. This CDR3 has 14 amino acids. The CDR3 spells CASSYGGPTGELFF. CDR3 nucleotides: TGTGCCAGCAGTTACGGAGGGCCGACCGGGGAGCTGTTTTTT.

In its sample, this clonotype was seen many times. The chain carries TRBV2 and TRBJ2-1; tentative D call: TRBD2 (6 bases). Per the germline V gene, CDR1 is SNHLY and CDR2 is FYNNEI. Deletions cut 6 bases from V and 8 bases from J, with 20 bases between. The CDR3 consists of 15 residues. CDR3 DNA sequence: TGTGCCAGCAGGAAGCCGGGAGCCCTGGCAGATGAGCAGTTCTTC. Protein sequence: CASRKPGALADEQFF. The variable domain in full, with the rest retrieved from reference TRBV2 and TRBJ2-1, is EPEVTQTPSHQVTQMGQEVILRCVPISNHLYFYWYRQILGQKVEFLVSFYNNEISEKSEIFDDQFSVERPDGSNFTLKIRSTKLEDSAMYFCASRKPGALADEQFFGPGTRLTVL.